The following is a T cell receptor beta chain sequence with its context. TCRdb's table, derived via immunoSEQ multiplex PCR, lists solely in-frame clones and lacks some. This sample has tens of thousands of clones, with about 83% found just once. The CDR3 runs to 16 residues. The ends were cut back, 2 bases at V and 0 bases at J, with 13 bases in the middle. Germline assignment: CDR1 KGHSH and CDR2 LQKENI. The data originate from a study of PD-1 blockade in mismatch repair-deficient tumors. The sample in question was peripheral blood, obtained 2 weeks after starting pembrolizumab. The source of this sequence is an adult with mismatch repair-deficient cancer. This chain connects TRBV18 to TRBJ1-1; D is ambiguous. The CDR3 spells CASSPSSMGVNTEAFF. The CDR3, as DNA: TGTGCCAGCTCACCATCCAGTATGGGAGTGAACACTGAAGCTTTCTTT.